The T cell receptor (beta chain) under discussion was sequenced for a study of T cells in localized non-small cell lung cancer. Assay: immunoSEQ multiplex PCR; the TCRdb copy retains only in-frame clones and omits some. The data contain roughly 19,000 clones, approximately 80% of them seen just once; the ten biggest clones take up roughly 4.9%. This clone was found once. The antigen is not known. Study-level points and caveats: Sequencing involved a lone tumor region, leaving heterogeneity possible. With higher T cell density in blood came longer overall survival. Tumor trailed uninvolved adjacent lung in T cell clonality, which peaked there. The study detected a median roughly 50 of the top 100 tumor clones in adjacent lung.

The sample in question was peripheral blood, obtained before any cancer treatment. The TCR originated in a man aged 40 to 75 with stage I lung adenocarcinoma.

CDR3 sequence: CASSRAAGVSGANVLTF. CDR3 DNA: TGCGCCAGCAGCCGTGCGGCGGGGGTCTCTGGGGCCAACGTCCTGACTTTC. V usage is TRBV5-1 and J usage is TRBJ2-6; 7 positions match TRBD2. CDR3 length: 17 residues. After removal of 4 bases from V and 0 bases from J, the junction contained 7 bases not matched to a gene. Germline V lookup: CDR1 SGHRS, CDR2 YFSETQ. Looking up the rest from reference TRBV5-1 and TRBJ2-6 gives the full variable domain: KAGVTQTPRYLIKTRGQQVTLSCSPISGHRSVSWYQQTPGQGLQFLFEYFSETQRNKGNFPGRFSGRQFSNSRSEMNVSTLELGDSALYLCASSRAAGVSGANVLTFGAGSRLTVL.